The 20 T cell receptor beta chains below were found in one sample sequenced in a study of blood T cell repertoires in COVID-19. Profiling relied on immunoSEQ multiplex PCR, and the TCRdb table lists in-frame clones only, not all of them. The sample yields approximately 320,000 clones, under 95% seen once. Sequencing was done on a sample of PBMCs or T cells enriched from blood (not recorded which). The source of these receptors is a man aged 60 to 69 who had recovered from COVID-19.

The rearrangement links TRBV6-5 to TRBJ1-1; the D is unclear. The V and J ends lost 9 bases and 0 bases respectively, with 5 bases between them. This CDR3 comprises 11 residues. CDR1 is MNHEY and CDR2 is SVGAGI in the germline V gene. CDR3: CASRVNTEAFF. CDR3 DNA sequence: TGTGCCAGTCGGGTGAACACTGAAGCTTTCTTT.

The chain employs TRBV19 and TRBJ1-3, with D possibly matching TRBD1 (6 bases). The CDR3 consists of 13 residues. Trimming removed 5 bases at V and 4 bases at J, with 9 bases between. The germline CDR1 and CDR2 sequences are LNHDA and SQIVND (reference sequence). CDR3 amino acids: CASSPDRGNTIYF. Here the CDR3 DNA reads TGTGCCAGTAGTCCGGACAGAGGAAACACCATATATTTT.

The V gene is TRBV19, the J gene TRBJ1-1, with D unresolved. The CDR3 is made up of 16 amino acids. Trimming took off 7 bases at V and 1 base at J, with 19 bases between the two ends. Germline V gene data show CDR1 as LNHDA and CDR2 as SQIVND (reference sequence). As DNA, the CDR3 is TGTGCCAGTATCCTCCACGGATGGGAGGCGAACACTGAAGCTTTCTTT. It yields the protein CASILHGWEANTEAFF.

Points on this clone: A junction boundary mismatches the germline segment, possibly from a read error. V is TRBV6-5 and J is TRBJ1-2; 10 bases are a match to TRBD1. The CDR3 has 13 amino acids. Per germline, CDR1 MNHEY and CDR2 SVGAGI. CDR3 region: CACRQGAYYGYTF. CDR3 DNA sequence: TGTGCCTGCAGACAGGGGGCATACTATGGCTACACCTTC.

This chain uses TRBV5-4 with TRBJ2-7; 7 bases fit TRBD1. The V gene's germline CDR1 is SGHNT and CDR2 YYREEE (reference sequence). Germline trimming cut 3 bases from V and 1 base from J; bases unmatched to any gene: 7. The CDR3 runs to 15 residues. The CDR3 bases are TGTGCCAGCAGCTCACCAACAGGGGTATCCTACGAGCAGTACTTC. It codes for CASSSPTGVSYEQYF.

This chain links TRBV20-1 with TRBJ2-1; D not resolved. CDR1 DFQATT and CDR2 SNEGSKA come from the germline V gene (reference sequence). The CDR3 extends over 14 amino acids. V was clipped by 3 bases and J by 0 bases, with 9 bases between them. The CDR3 sequence: CSASERSSYNEQFF. The CDR3 region has the DNA TGCAGTGCTAGTGAGCGAAGCTCCTACAATGAGCAGTTCTTC.

This clone was seen once. J is TRBJ2-5 and V is TRBV30; the D gene is possibly TRBD1 (5 bases). The germline CDR1 and CDR2 sequences are GTSNPN and SVGIG (reference sequence). Trimming shortened V by 5 bases and J by 2 bases, and 6 bases separated the two germline ends. The CDR3 is 11 residues long. The CDR3 DNA follows: TGTGCCTGGGACAGACAAGAGACCCAGTACTTC. Translated, it gives CAWDRQETQYF.

The genes are TRBV13 and TRBJ1-5, with TRBD1 identical over 7 bases. In germline, CDR1 is PRHDT, CDR2 FYEKMQ (reference sequence). V shed 5 bases, J shed 2 bases, and the junction held 6 bases outside the gene matches. CDR3 length: 15 amino acids. In DNA, the CDR3 is TGTGCCAGCAGCAGGCGACAGGGAGGCAATCAGCCCCAGCATTTT. Amino acid sequence: CASSRRQGGNQPQHF.

This rearrangement joins TRBV7-9 to TRBJ2-5; 8 bases agree with TRBD1. This CDR3 has 16 residues. Germline V lookup: CDR1 SEHNR, CDR2 FQNEAQ (reference sequence). The V segment lost 1 base and the J segment 2 bases; nucleotides outside the gene matches: 6. The CDR3 loop reads CASSLGDRGFQETQYF. CDR3 nucleotides: TGTGCCAGCAGCTTAGGAGACAGGGGTTTTCAAGAGACCCAGTACTTC. The full variable domain, rest sourced from reference TRBV7-9 and TRBJ2-5, is DTGVSQNPRHKITKRGQNVTFRCDPISEHNRLYWYRQTLGQGPEFLTYFQNEAQLEKSRLLSDRFSAERPKGSFSTLEIQRTEQGDSAMYLCASSLGDRGFQETQYFGPGTRLLVL.

This clone has only one observation. V gene TRBV27 combines with J gene TRBJ2-3; 7 bases align to TRBD2. In germline, CDR1 is MNHEY, CDR2 SMNVEV (reference sequence). The CDR3 consists of 14 residues. Trimming removed 5 bases from V and 3 bases from J; junction bases left unmatched: 5. The CDR3 bases are TGTGCCAGCAGTACCCGGACTAGTACAGATACGCAGTATTTT. As protein: CASSTRTSTDTQYF.

In regard to this clone: The sample has other DNA sequences that encode this CDR3 too. CDR3 residues: CASSLSSGNTIYF. The CDR3 DNA is TGTGCCAGCAGTCTTTCCTCTGGAAACACCATATATTTT. The chain uses TRBV12-3 or TRBV12-4 and TRBJ1-3; no clear D gene. This CDR3 spans 13 amino acids. Between the trimmed V and J ends, which lost 5 bases and 0 bases, there was a span of 5 bases.

The rearrangement links TRBV6-6 to TRBJ2-7; 7 bases match TRBD2. After removal of 5 bases from V and 0 bases from J, the junction contained 16 bases not matched to a gene. Germline CDR1 MNHNY, CDR2 SVGAGI (reference sequence). The CDR3 consists of 18 residues. CDR3 bases: TGTGCCAGCAGTCCACTACCCCTCGGGGGGAGAACCTCCTACGAGCAGTACTTC. Translation: CASSPLPLGGRTSYEQYF.

This sequence joins TRBV7-9 and TRBJ1-6; tentative D call: TRBD1 (6 bases). Germline lookup yields CDR1 SEHNR and CDR2 FQNEAQ (reference sequence). The CDR3 is 17 residues long. V was trimmed by 4 bases and J by 8 bases, leaving 21 bases between them. Here the CDR3 reads CASSSGGWAPGHSPLHF. The CDR3 bases are TGTGCCAGCAGCTCGGGGGGCTGGGCACCGGGTCATTCACCCCTCCACTTT.

This chain uses TRBV5-5 with TRBJ1-1; a weak D match, TRBD1 (5 bases). Germline V gene lookup returns CDR1 SGHKS and CDR2 YYEKEE (reference sequence). The length of the CDR3 is 15 residues. V lost 0 bases to trimming and J lost 6 bases, with 15 bases between them. CDR3 loop: CASSLASGSGAEAFF. The CDR3 coding sequence is TGTGCCAGCAGCTTGGCCTCGGGGTCGGGGGCTGAAGCTTTCTTT. Supplemented by reference TRBV5-5 and TRBJ1-1, the full variable domain reads DAGVTQSPTHLIKTRGQQVTLRCSPISGHKSVSWYQQVLGQGPQFIFQYYEKEERGRGNFPDRFSARQFPNYSSELNVNALLLGDSALYLCASSLASGSGAEAFFGQGTRLTVV.

The rearrangement links TRBV10-2 to TRBJ2-1, with 8 bases aligning to TRBD2. Unmatched junction bases numbered 9, after V lost 9 bases and J lost 5 bases. Germline V gene data show CDR1 as WSHSY and CDR2 as SAAADI. The CDR3 has 14 residues. DNA for the CDR3: TGCGCCAGTAAAGATAGCGGGACCGACAATGAGCAGTTCTTC. Translating it yields CASKDSGTDNEQFF.

The rearrangement joins TRBV2 to TRBJ1-2; the D is unclear. This CDR3 is built from 12 residues. Germline CDR1 and CDR2: SNHLY and FYNNEI. Trimming cost V 7 bases and J 4 bases, with 10 bases left between them. The chain's CDR3 is CASIARFYGYTF. The CDR3 DNA reads TGTGCCAGCATTGCGAGGTTCTATGGCTACACCTTC.

This clone was observed a single time. Other DNA sequences in this specimen translate into the identical CDR3. The chain uses TRBV5-1 and TRBJ1-2; D perhaps matches TRBD1 (6 bases). CDR3 length equals 13 residues. The ends were cut back, 0 bases at V and 6 bases at J, with 9 bases in the middle. Germline V gene data show CDR1 as SGHRS and CDR2 as YFSETQ. In DNA form, the CDR3 reads TGCGCCAGCAGCTTGGGATCAGGGGATGGCTACACCTTC. Its protein is CASSLGSGDGYTF.

The chain joins TRBV27 to TRBJ2-5; 9 positions agree with TRBD2. CDR3 size: 16 residues. Germline lookup yields CDR1 MNHEY and CDR2 SMNVEV (reference sequence). The ends lost 3 bases at V and 0 bases at J; junction bases unmatched: 5. CDR3 region: CASSFGSSGDQETQYF. The CDR3 region has the DNA TGTGCCAGCAGTTTTGGCTCTAGCGGGGACCAAGAGACCCAGTACTTC.

This clone was seen just once. The chain links TRBV10-3 to TRBJ2-2; D is unresolved. V was cut by 4 bases and J by 4 bases, with 7 bases left in between. Germline V gene lookup returns CDR1 ENHRY and CDR2 SYGVKD. This CDR3 spans 13 amino acids. The CDR3 sequence is CAISVSVTGELFF. DNA for the CDR3: TGTGCCATCAGTGTTTCTGTCACCGGGGAGCTGTTTTTT.

The chain couples TRBV3-1 (or the pseudogene TRBV3-2) to TRBJ1-1; tentatively, D is TRBD1 (6 bases). This CDR3 is built from 12 residues. Trimming left V 4 bases short and J 6 bases short, with 9 bases between. The germline V gene has CDR1 LGHDT and CDR2 YNNKEL (reference sequence). The DNA of the CDR3 is TGTGCCAGCAGCCTTGCAGGGGCTGAAGCTTTCTTT. Translating it yields CASSLAGAEAFF.